This TCR beta chain emerged from a study of T cell repertoires in cytomegalovirus infection. Whole-study context: The study used recently identified HLA-C-restricted and well-studied HLA-B-restricted CMV epitopes. Both CMV infection and a matching HLA type were indicated by public TCR beta signatures. Study outcomes and limitations: The ex vivo response was dominated by HLA-C-restricted CMV-specific TCR beta clonotypes.

MiXCR, run by TCRdb on the reads, gives a single entry per CDR3 protein. The table shows roughly 500,000 distinct CDR3 sequences, with 25% to 35% occurring only once. This clonotype was counted between two and nine times. No antigen is known for it. Germline-derived CDR1 and CDR2 are DFQATT and SNEGSKA (reference sequence). V was pared by 6 bases and J by 3 bases, with 14 bases of the junction left unmatched. This CDR3 comprises 16 residues. V usage is TRBV20-1 and J usage is TRBJ1-5; 7 bases agree with TRBD1. The source of this sequence is a human donor in good health (CMV status not recorded). Some clones in this sample may be carry-over from other donors' samples. The starting material was cultured PBMCs, obtained from culture after CMV antigen stimulation. The CDR3 loop reads CSASTSTGWVNQPQHF. CDR3 coding DNA: TGCAGTGCCAGTACCTCGACAGGGTGGGTCAATCAGCCCCAGCATTTT.